This entry describes one T cell receptor (beta chain). Antigen unknown. The CDR3 has 15 residues. Germline V gene data show CDR1 as MNHEY and CDR2 as SVGAGI. Trimming cost V 5 bases and J 0 bases, with 11 bases left between them. These data are taken from a study of T cell responses to AZD1222 COVID-19 vaccine. Study conclusions and caveats: All repertoire sampling was performed exclusively after the peak T cell response. Clonal diversity may have been underestimated, and the donors were mostly white British, with more females than males. Recipients of AZD1222 seropositive at baseline numbered only 5 to 7.

The table came from immunoSEQ multiplex PCR; TCRdb's copy has only in-frame clones and leaves some out. The sample has about 140,000 clones, over 75% seen once. The source was peripheral blood, collected on day 0 of AZD1222 vaccination. The TCR was taken from an adult in good health. The chain carries TRBV6-5 and TRBJ2-1; D is ambiguous. CDR3 in amino acids: CASSPLMSSYNEQFF. The CDR3, as DNA: TGTGCCAGCAGTCCCCTCATGAGCTCCTACAATGAGCAGTTCTTC.